This T cell receptor beta chain was sequenced during a study of tumor-infiltrating lymphocytes in primary liver carcinoma. Study observations and caveats: Top clones occupying all five tumor regions numbered only about 7-24%.

Germline loops: CDR1 SQVTM, CDR2 ANQGSEA. The length of the CDR3 is 14 residues. V was cut by 4 bases and J by 8 bases, with 19 bases left in between. Unsorted bulk tissue (roughly 19-30 mg) underwent RNA and DNA co-extraction. Over 75% of the cells were viable tumor cells in every tumor sample. The input was around 530 ng total RNA; TCR beta cDNA was made from it with a constant-region primer. ARM-PCR was slightly modified, and three nested multiplex PCR rounds with it gave rise to the TCR beta libraries. PCR rounds one and two used TRBV1-TRBV30 forward primers with a C-beta reverse primer for roughly 10 cycles each. From the multiplex PCR reads, TCRdb called clonotypes with MiXCR, one entry per CDR3 protein. This table has approximately 100,000 distinct CDR3 sequences, around two thirds appearing once. On this clonotype itself: The antigen remains undetermined. The CDR3 carries no conserved terminal phenylalanine or tryptophan, so it likely arises from a read error.

Sample: liver tumor tissue from sampling region 2. Subset defined: tumor region T2, inferior pole. This chain joins TRBV29-1 and TRBJ2-3; D possibly corresponds to TRBD1 (6 bases). This receptor was obtained from a woman aged 60-75 years with primary liver carcinoma and hepatitis B virus infection. The CDR3 is CSVGDRTLPGTQYY. The CDR3 bases are TGCAGCGTTGGAGACAGGACCCTCCCAGGTACGCAGTATTAT.